This T cell receptor beta chain was captured in a study of vaccination and CD4 T cells after COVID-19. Study-level points and caveats: Detection of a median around 85% of reactive clones in convalescent patients was confined to the period after vaccination.

For this clonotype: Its antigen is currently unknown.

Cultured CD4+ T cells had their DNA profiled by the Oncomine TCR Beta short-read assay. TCRdb reprocessed the PCR reads with MiXCR, giving one entry per CDR3 protein. The data hold approximately 19,000 distinct CDR3 sequences, with roughly 55% observed a single time. V shed 3 bases and J shed 0 bases, with 4 bases lying between them. The CDR3 consists of 13 residues. From germline, CDR1 is SGHDT and CDR2 YYEEEE. Treatment: roughly ten-day PBMC culture with coronavirus spike peptide pools or control peptides (ViraFEST assay). This sequence originates from a human donor who had recovered from COVID-19. The rearrangement joins TRBV5-6 to TRBJ1-5; D call uncertain. The input for sequencing was CD4+ T cells from blood, cultured in vitro, taken before SARS-CoV-2 vaccination. DNA for the CDR3: TGTGCCAGCAGCTCCTATAGCAATCAGCCCCAGCATTTT. Its translation: CASSSYSNQPQHF. The full variable domain, its missing parts supplied by reference TRBV5-6 and TRBJ1-5, is DAGVTQSPTHLIKTRGQQVTLRCSPKSGHDTVSWYQQALGQGPQFIFQYYEEEERQRGNFPDRFSGHQFPNYSSELNVNALLLGDSALYLCASSSYSNQPQHFGDGTRLSIL.